This T cell receptor (beta chain) was found in a study of T cell repertoires in ileal Crohn's disease. Study-wide findings and caveats: Active smokers at surgery had more clonal expansions than non-smokers.

Adults with ileal or ileocolonic Crohn's disease and an indication for resection were eligible. Comment on this clone: The antigen is undetermined.

Each sample's TCRB immunosequencing used roughly 500 nanograms of biopsy DNA. Clones were sequenced by immunoSEQ multiplex PCR, and TCRdb holds only the in-frame ones, with some missing. Here the sample spans about 8,200 clones, about 95% being singletons. V dropped 5 bases and J dropped 7 bases, with 29 bases sitting between them. Germline V CDR1 and CDR2: GTSNPN, SVGIG (reference sequence). The CDR3 runs 17 residues. The source is an adult with Crohn's disease. Sequenced: ileal tissue. This rearrangement joins TRBV30 to TRBJ1-2; TRBD1 might be the D (5 bases). CDR3 region: CAWGTRRGRKRLCGYTF. DNA of the CDR3: TGTGCCTGGGGGACTAGAAGGGGTAGGAAAAGGCTATGTGGCTACACCTTC.